One and the same sample provided the 5 T cell receptor beta chains below, sequenced in a study of CD8 T cells in Susac syndrome. The RNA input was 0.5 to 1 ug, and it was reverse transcribed with random hexamers. TCRdb reprocessed the immunoSEQ multiplex PCR reads with MiXCR, giving one entry per CDR3 protein. The sample lists around 120,000 distinct CDR3 sequences; 85% to 95% were seen once. Sequenced material: CD4+ T cells from PBMCs. The receptors were sampled from a human donor with multiple sclerosis.

This CDR3 reads CASSGGGLATDTQYF. The CDR3 DNA reads as TGTGCCAGCAGCGGGGGTGGTCTGGCAACAGATACGCAGTATTTT. The chain recombines TRBV9 with TRBJ2-3, with D unclear. The CDR3 has 15 amino acids. Trimming stripped 3 bases from V and 3 bases from J, with 14 bases between. CDR1 and CDR2 from the germline V gene are SGDLS and YYNGEE.

The rearrangement links TRBV4-2 to TRBJ2-6; D is undetermined. The CDR3 is 13 amino acids. V dropped 4 bases and J dropped 15 bases, with 16 bases sitting between them. Looked up from germline, CDR1 is LGHNA and CDR2 is YNFKEQ. DNA of the CDR3: TGTGCCAGCAGCCCCGGACGGCGGAAGGACCTGACTTTC. As protein: CASSPGRRKDLTF.

This chain joins TRBV4-3 and TRBJ2-7, with D perhaps TRBD1 or TRBD2 (5 bases each). Germline V gene sequence: CDR1 LGHNA, CDR2 YSLEER. Deletions cut 3 bases from V and 4 bases from J, with 16 bases between. The CDR3 is 15 residues long. The CDR3 DNA reads TGCGCCAGCAGCCAGAGTCCGGCTGGGGGATACGAGCAGTACTTC. It translates to CASSQSPAGGYEQYF.

The rearrangement joins TRBV9 to TRBJ2-1; 16 nucleotides line up with TRBD2. The CDR3 spans 19 residues. The V gene end was trimmed by 3 bases and the J gene end by 6 bases; junction bases not matched to a gene: 12. CDR1 is SGDLS and CDR2 is YYNGEE in the germline V gene. As DNA, the CDR3 is TGTGCCAGCAGCGCCGGCCCCGGGACTAGCGGGGGGGATAGCAATGAGCAGTTCTTC. Protein product: CASSAGPGTSGGDSNEQFF.

This chain uses TRBV5-1 with TRBJ2-4; D may be TRBD1 (6 bases). V was cut by 1 base and J by 8 bases, with 13 bases left in between. From germline, CDR1 is SGHRS and CDR2 YFSETQ. CDR3 size: 14 residues. CDR3 sequence: CASSLSQPGDIQYF. The CDR3 DNA follows: TGCGCCAGCAGCTTGAGTCAGCCAGGGGACATTCAGTACTTC.